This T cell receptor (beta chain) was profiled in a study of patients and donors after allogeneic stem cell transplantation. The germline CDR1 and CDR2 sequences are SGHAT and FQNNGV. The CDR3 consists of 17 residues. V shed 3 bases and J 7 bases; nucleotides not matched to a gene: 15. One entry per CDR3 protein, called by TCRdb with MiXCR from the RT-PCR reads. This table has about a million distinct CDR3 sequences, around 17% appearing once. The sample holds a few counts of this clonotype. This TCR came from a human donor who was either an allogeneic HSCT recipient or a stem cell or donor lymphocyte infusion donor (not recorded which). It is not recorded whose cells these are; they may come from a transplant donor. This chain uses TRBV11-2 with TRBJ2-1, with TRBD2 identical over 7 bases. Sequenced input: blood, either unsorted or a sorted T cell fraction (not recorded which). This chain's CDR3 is CASSLAAWGGRVNEQFF. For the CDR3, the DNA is TGTGCCAGCAGCTTGGCGGCCTGGGGCGGGAGAGTGAATGAGCAGTTCTTC.